The rows below give T cell receptor beta chains drawn from one sample of a study of spatial heterogeneity in lung cancer. TCRdb recomputed calls from the 5' RACE reads with MiXCR, one row per CDR3 protein. Of fewer than 6,000 distinct CDR3 sequences listed, approximately 24% were seen once; the top ten hold roughly 15%. Sequences were derived from PBMCs, sampled at surgery. All receptors derive from a male donor with early-stage non-small cell lung cancer. Both conserved end residues are part of each CDR3.

v_call,j_call,cdr3_length,cdr3_aa
TRBV6-5,TRBJ1-5,13,CASSPTGNQPQHF
TRBV13,TRBJ1-1,15,CASSWDRGANTEAFF
TRBV20-1,TRBJ2-7,16,CSARGGTVSSSYEQYF
TRBV20-1,TRBJ2-3,10,CSAREDTQYF
TRBV7-3,TRBJ2-5,13,CASSLGGSETQYF
TRBV29-1,TRBJ2-5,14,CSVEGHRGKETQYF
TRBV30,TRBJ1-4,12,CAWSMDRGKLFF
TRBV25-1,TRBJ2-5,14,CASSEGAGGETQYF
TRBV29-1,TRBJ2-5,13,CSVPGTNQETQYF
TRBV24-1,TRBJ2-1,19,CATSDQTPSGSGPYDEQFF
TRBV2,TRBJ2-7,14,CASSVYRAGYEQYF
TRBV20-1,TRBJ1-5,14,CSARGRGNNQPQHF
TRBV12-3/TRBV12-4,TRBJ2-7,17,CASSPSPGQGRAYEQYF
TRBV19,TRBJ1-2,17,CASTQKEVWGDSYGYTF
TRBV3-1,TRBJ2-6,15,CASSFGTGRANVLTF
TRBV27,TRBJ2-4,13,CASSLIAKNIQYF
TRBV28,TRBJ2-3,14,CATSRDGGTDTQYF
TRBV4-1,TRBJ2-3,15,CASSQGSRYTDTQYF
TRBV2,TRBJ2-3,15,CASSERESRTDTQYF
TRBV6-1,TRBJ2-1,12,CASRRRDYEQFF
TRBV19,TRBJ2-7,13,CASSLVTTDEQYF
TRBV7-7,TRBJ2-5,14,CASSHNYGQETQYF
TRBV10-1,TRBJ2-2,15,CASSDPSGNTGELFF
TRBV10-3,TRBJ2-3,16,CAISEMGETGKDTQYF
TRBV5-4,TRBJ2-3,14,CASSPLLSTDTQYF
TRBV6-1,TRBJ1-4,14,CASSETGANEKLFF
TRBV10-1,TRBJ2-7,11,CASGTVYEQYF
TRBV6-5,TRBJ2-5,16,CASSSRDRGLVETQYF
TRBV20-1,TRBJ2-1,15,CSARSGSGSWNEQFF
TRBV29-1,TRBJ2-3,13,CSAVPASTDTQYF
TRBV6-4,TRBJ2-1,14,CASSTSGAGDEQFF
TRBV19,TRBJ2-1,14,CASSPLMRYNEQFF
TRBV7-3,TRBJ2-6,15,CASSPPMAGANVLTF
TRBV20-1,TRBJ2-4,15,CSAMGSGRSKNIQYF
TRBV12-3/TRBV12-4,TRBJ1-1,14,CASSPTGMNTEAFF
TRBV5-1,TRBJ1-1,16,CASSLGGGSMNTEAFF
TRBV3-1,TRBJ1-5,14,CASSRTGGNQPQHF
TRBV19,TRBJ2-1,15,CASSSAGLANNEQFF
TRBV3-1,TRBJ1-1,14,CASSRRQGYTEAFF
TRBV10-2,TRBJ2-3,15,CASSEDSGSTDTQYF
TRBV14,TRBJ2-7,12,CASSATGTSQYF
TRBV28,TRBJ2-1,17,CASSSPHSGSSYNEQFF
TRBV7-2,TRBJ2-5,17,CASSPQTSGGFGETQYF
TRBV29-1,TRBJ2-1,15,CSVDLNAAPRGEQFF
TRBV29-1,TRBJ1-1,13,CSALGAGNTEAFF
TRBV18,TRBJ2-7,16,CASSSPTGVHSYEQYF
TRBV18,TRBJ1-5,15,CASSPPNRDNQPQHF
TRBV11-2,TRBJ2-7,14,CASSSTGGSYEQYF
TRBV28,TRBJ2-7,14,CASSLPYGMNEQYF
TRBV6-9,TRBJ2-7,19,CASSYSPSGGAGDINEQYF
TRBV27,TRBJ1-3,14,CASSLSYGGNTIYF
TRBV6-5,TRBJ1-1,16,CASSYSFRGARAEAFF
TRBV12-3/TRBV12-4,TRBJ2-5,15,CASSFLPTGEETQYF
TRBV29-1,TRBJ1-1,12,CSVRGSHTEAFF
TRBV30,TRBJ1-5,13,CAWTLGTTQPQHF
TRBV27,TRBJ1-1,15,CASSLGNGGITEAFF
TRBV7-9,TRBJ2-5,18,CASSPRLAGGRYQETQYF
TRBV6-2/TRBV6-3,TRBJ2-1,16,CASSRRDSLSYNEQFF
TRBV7-2,TRBJ2-5,17,CASSLGPAGDMGETQYF